This entry lists 10 T cell receptor beta chains sequenced from one sample in a study of a mutant IDH1 vaccine in newly diagnosed glioma. Some clones are missing from TCRdb's copy, which holds only in-frame ones; the method was immunoSEQ multiplex PCR. The sample holds around 59,000 clones, approximately 91% seen once. The time point is: baseline, week 1 (first vaccination visit). Treatment of the sample: pre-vaccination baseline after standard-of-care therapy. Sample: PBMCs, taken from a glioma patient treated with radiotherapy, temozolomide or both. These receptors all come from a man aged 45-65 years with glioma.

The chain uses TRBV10-3 and TRBJ2-7, with D unresolved. There are 13 residues in the CDR3. Trimming left V 5 bases short and J 0 bases short, with 8 bases between. CDR1 and CDR2 from the germline V gene are ENHRY and SYGVKD. The CDR3 region has the DNA TGTGCCATCAGTATTGACAACTCCTACGAGCAGTACTTC. It encodes CAISIDNSYEQYF.

The chain combines TRBV30 with TRBJ1-1; no clear D. Deletions cut 0 bases from V and 5 bases from J, with 19 bases between. This CDR3 is built from 16 residues. Germline assignment: CDR1 GTSNPN and CDR2 SVGIG (reference sequence). CDR3 amino acids: CAWSVGREGVLTEAFF. For the CDR3, the DNA is TGTGCCTGGAGTGTTGGGAGGGAAGGAGTTTTAACTGAAGCTTTCTTT.

V gene TRBV7-9 combines with J gene TRBJ1-1, with D perhaps matching TRBD1 (5 bases). The length of the CDR3 is 15 residues. V gave up 2 bases and J gave up 1 base, with 11 bases separating them. CDR1 and CDR2 (germline): SEHNR, FQNEAQ (reference sequence). The CDR3 DNA sequence: TGTGCCAGCAGCTTACCAGGGAGGGAGAACACTGAAGCTTTCTTT. Translating it yields CASSLPGRENTEAFF.

The gene calls are TRBV27 and TRBJ1-1, with D tentatively TRBD1 (6 bases). The CDR3 consists of 14 residues. The V end was cut by 3 bases, the J end by 5 bases, with 13 bases between. The germline V gene has CDR1 MNHEY and CDR2 SMNVEV (reference sequence). The CDR3 here is CASSFGGVRTEAFF. The CDR3 DNA follows: TGTGCCAGCAGTTTTGGGGGCGTGAGGACTGAAGCTTTCTTT.

The rearrangement joins TRBV27 to TRBJ1-3, with D unresolved. Trimming took off 5 bases at V and 0 bases at J, with 17 bases between the two ends. The CDR3 has 17 residues. CDR1 and CDR2 (germline): MNHEY, SMNVEV (reference sequence). The CDR3 is CASSGRLGATSGNTIYF. CDR3 sequence (DNA): TGTGCCAGCAGTGGCCGACTGGGAGCGACCTCTGGAAACACCATATATTTT.

The rearrangement joins TRBV5-1 to TRBJ2-7, with TRBD1 identical over 11 bases. Trimming removed 2 bases from V and 6 bases from J; junction bases left unmatched: 4. The CDR3 has 14 residues. The V gene's germline CDR1 is SGHRS and CDR2 YFSETQ. The CDR3 DNA reads as TGCGCCAGCAGCTTTGGGACAGGGGGTCGCGAGCAGTACTTC. Translation: CASSFGTGGREQYF.

The J gene is TRBJ1-4, the V gene TRBV2; tentatively, D is TRBD1 (6 bases). The V gene's germline CDR1 is SNHLY and CDR2 FYNNEI. CDR3 length: 16 amino acids. V was clipped by 3 bases and J by 8 bases, with 19 bases between them. The CDR3 loop reads CASSEGTGWAQEKLFF. CDR3 nucleotides: TGTGCCAGCAGTGAGGGAACAGGGTGGGCGCAGGAAAAACTGTTTTTT.

This clone was detected once. The chain combines TRBV21-1 with TRBJ2-1; TRBD2, the table's D call, was not compared with the DNA. TRBV21-1 is a pseudogene locus. The CDR3 totals 16 residues. The CDR3 DNA follows: TGTGCCAGCAGCGCCCCTCGGGAGGGCCTTTACAATGAGCAGTTCTTC. Amino acids: CASSAPREGLYNEQFF.

The chain carries TRBV4-2 and TRBJ1-4; D remains ambiguous. Trimming took 0 bases from V and 5 from J, leaving 13 bases between them. The CDR3 covers 16 residues. The germline gives CDR1 LGHNA, CDR2 YNFKEQ. The DNA for the CDR3 is TGTGCCAGCAGCCAAGATCCATGGGCCCCCAATGAAAAACTGTTTTTT. It translates to CASSQDPWAPNEKLFF.

The chain couples TRBV5-6 to TRBJ2-3, with TRBD2 identical over 8 bases. The germline CDR1 and CDR2 sequences are SGHDT and YYEEEE. J was trimmed by 3 bases and V by 0 bases; bases with no gene match: 3. The CDR3 covers 15 residues. The CDR3 DNA reads TGTGCCAGCAGCTTGGCCGGGGGGGGGACAGATACGCAGTATTTT. Translation: CASSLAGGGTDTQYF. Full variable domain (rest looked up from reference TRBV5-6 and TRBJ2-3): DAGVTQSPTHLIKTRGQQVTLRCSPKSGHDTVSWYQQALGQGPQFIFQYYEEEERQRGNFPDRFSGHQFPNYSSELNVNALLLGDSALYLCASSLAGGGTDTQYFGPGTRLTVL.